One sample yielded the 4 T cell receptor beta chains listed below, sequenced in a study of shared clonotypes between healthy human individuals. Sequencing used immunoSEQ multiplex PCR; TCRdb keeps in-frame clones, though not all of them. The sample shows approximately 2.4 million clones, approximately 94% of them seen only once. Sequences were obtained from naive CD4+ T cells sorted from blood. Subset here: CD45RA+ positively selected. The receptors shown here come from a man aged 18 to 35 in good health.

J is TRBJ1-5 and V is TRBV6-6; D is unresolved. The germline CDR1 and CDR2 sequences are MNHNY and SVGAGI (reference sequence). Trimming took off 7 bases at V and 6 bases at J, with 22 bases between the two ends. The CDR3 loop spans 16 amino acids. The CDR3 DNA sequence: TGTGCCAGCACCCCATCGAACCGAGGACTCGGTCAGCCCCAGCATTTT. Its translation: CASTPSNRGLGQPQHF.

The V call is TRBV6-5, the J call TRBJ2-7; D gene unclear. CDR3 size: 13 residues. The germline CDR1 and CDR2 sequences are MNHEY and SVGAGI. The ends were cut back, 5 bases at V and 0 bases at J, with 8 bases in the middle. As DNA, the CDR3 is TGTGCCAGCAGTCCCTCTGCCTCCTACGAGCAGTACTTC. This gives the protein CASSPSASYEQYF.

The CDR3 DNA sequence: TGTGCCAGCAGCAGAGGACAGGGACGAGTGGGCAATCAGCCCCAGCATTTT. Translated: CASSRGQGRVGNQPQHF. This chain joins TRBV5-6 and TRBJ1-5; 8 positions match TRBD1. The V segment lost 4 bases and the J segment 2 bases; nucleotides outside the gene matches: 11. The CDR3 is 17 residues long. Germline CDR1 SGHDT, CDR2 YYEEEE. The complete variable domain, with remaining parts taken from reference TRBV5-6 and TRBJ1-5, reads DAGVTQSPTHLIKTRGQQVTLRCSPKSGHDTVSWYQQALGQGPQFIFQYYEEEERQRGNFPDRFSGHQFPNYSSELNVNALLLGDSALYLCASSRGQGRVGNQPQHFGDGTRLSIL.

This chain joins TRBV7-2 and TRBJ1-3, with D possibly TRBD1 on 6 matching bases. Trimming took 5 bases from V and 2 from J, leaving 13 bases between them. The germline CDR1 and CDR2 sequences are SGHTA and FQGNSA. The CDR3 sequence is 15 residues long. CDR3 loop: CASSPDRNTGNTIYF. In DNA, the CDR3 is TGTGCCAGCAGCCCGGACAGAAATACTGGAAACACCATATATTTT.